These 20 T cell receptor beta chains share one sample of origin, sequenced in a study of cytomegalovirus exposure and HLA in healthy donors. A multiplex PCR was run with 60 Vbeta primers and 13 Jbeta primers. Sequencing used immunoSEQ multiplex PCR; TCRdb keeps in-frame clones, though not all of them. This sample has fewer than 300,000 clones; about nine tenths occur once, and the top ten carry around 3.7%. The sample consisted of PBMCs. The receptors stem from a man aged 35-49 years in good health and CMV-seropositive.

The chain joins TRBV7-6 to TRBJ2-7, with a weak D call TRBD1 (5 bases). This CDR3 has 15 residues. Germline lookup yields CDR1 SGHVS and CDR2 FNYEAQ. V gave up 0 bases and J gave up 2 bases, with 11 bases separating them. The CDR3 loop reads CASSLAQGLPYEQYF. The CDR3 DNA follows: TGTGCCAGCAGCTTAGCGCAGGGCCTCCCCTACGAGCAGTACTTC. The complete variable domain, with remaining parts taken from reference TRBV7-6 and TRBJ2-7, reads GAGVSQSPRYKVTKRGQDVALRCDPISGHVSLYWYRQALGQGPEFLTYFNYEAQQDKSGLPNDRFSAERPEGSISTLTIQRTEQRDSAMYRCASSLAQGLPYEQYFGPGTRLTVT.

V gene TRBV15 combines with J gene TRBJ2-5; D gene uncertain. The closer fit of TRBJ2-7 to the DNA end suggests the J call may be wrong. CDR3 size: 13 residues. Germline CDR1 and CDR2: LNHNV and YYDKDF (reference sequence). The CDR3 is CATSSFLYYEQYF. The CDR3 DNA is TGTGCCACCAGCAGCTTCCTATACTACGAGCAGTACTTC.

V and J are TRBV2 and TRBJ1-1, with D uncertain. V gave up 7 bases and J gave up 3 bases, with 12 bases separating them. The germline gives CDR1 SNHLY, CDR2 FYNNEI. The CDR3 consists of 13 residues. CDR3 region: CASTRVRDTEAFF. CDR3 DNA: TGTGCCAGCACGAGGGTGCGGGACACTGAAGCTTTCTTT.

This chain uses TRBV19 with TRBJ1-1; 7 nucleotides agree with TRBD1. Unmatched junction bases numbered 5, after V lost 2 bases and J lost 5 bases. Germline V gives CDR1 LNHDA, CDR2 SQIVND (reference sequence). The CDR3 covers 14 residues. CDR3 DNA sequence: TGTGCCAGTAGTATAAGGGGGCAGCCGACTGAAGCTTTCTTT. Amino acids: CASSIRGQPTEAFF. The entire variable domain, with the rest obtained from reference TRBV19 and TRBJ1-1, is as follows: DGGITQSPKYLFRKEGQNVTLSCEQNLNHDAMYWYRQDPGQGLRLIYYSQIVNDFQKGDIAEGYSVSREKKESFPLTVTSAQKNPTAFYLCASSIRGQPTEAFFGQGTRLTVV.

The chain combines TRBV5-5 with TRBJ2-5; 9 bases map to TRBD1. The V gene end was trimmed by 3 bases and the J gene end by 1 base; junction bases not matched to a gene: 10. Germline CDR1 and CDR2: SGHKS and YYEKEE (reference sequence). The CDR3 length is 17 residues. CDR3 coding DNA: TGTGCCAGCAGCTCGAGAAACGGACAGGGGCCCCAAGAGACCCAGTACTTC. It translates to CASSSRNGQGPQETQYF.

In regard to this clone: Germline is not matched at one junction end, which may reflect a read error. The chain has TRBV2 and TRBJ2-3; D possibly uses TRBD1 or TRBD2 (7 bases each). The CDR3 sequence is 14 residues long. Germline CDR1 and CDR2: SNHLY and FYNNEI. CDR3 residues: CAGRGGQPTDTQYF. The CDR3 bases are TGTGCCGGCAGGGGGGGACAGCCGACAGATACGCAGTATTTT. The full variable domain, rest sourced from reference TRBV2 and TRBJ2-3, is EPEVTQTPSHQVTQMGQEVILRCVPISNHLYFYWYRQILGQKVEFLVSFYNNEISEKSEIFDDQFSVERPDGSNFTLKIRSTKLEDSAMYFCAGRGGQPTDTQYFGPGTRLTVL.

The CDR3 spells CAFRDRAFYEQYF. The CDR3 nucleotides read TGTGCCTTCCGGGACAGGGCCTTCTACGAGCAGTACTTC. The chain employs TRBV30 and TRBJ2-7, with TRBD1 identical over 9 bases. This CDR3 region has 13 residues. Germline loops: CDR1 GTSNPN, CDR2 SVGIG (reference sequence). With V trimmed by 7 bases and J by 3 bases, 7 bases remained unmatched.

This chain links TRBV11-2 with TRBJ1-3, with 7 positions matching TRBD1. The germline gives CDR1 SGHAT, CDR2 FQNNGV. The CDR3 runs 18 residues. Losses at the gene ends were 1 base for V and 0 bases for J; bases not matched to a gene: 9. As DNA, the CDR3 is TGTGCCAGCAGCTTAGTGCTCGGACAGGCAAACTCTGGAAACACCATATATTTT. The encoded protein is CASSLVLGQANSGNTIYF.

The V call is TRBV29-1, the J call TRBJ1-2; D uncertain. The CDR3 extends over 11 amino acids. Trimming left V 6 bases short and J 0 bases short, with 5 bases between. Germline CDR1 and CDR2: SQVTM and ANQGSEA. CDR3 in DNA: TGCAGCGTGCGAACTAACTATGGCTACACCTTC. Amino acid sequence: CSVRTNYGYTF.

The chain couples TRBV19 to TRBJ1-2; tentative D call: TRBD1 (5 bases). Germline values: CDR1 LNHDA, CDR2 SQIVND (reference sequence). V was shortened by 3 bases and J by 2 bases, with 7 bases between the two germline ends. This CDR3 region has 13 residues. As DNA, the CDR3 is TGTGCCAGTAGTATTGGGGCAAACTATGGCTACACCTTC. Residues: CASSIGANYGYTF.

V gene TRBV28 combines with J gene TRBJ1-2; a possible D gene is TRBD1 (5 bases). Germline V gives CDR1 MDHEN, CDR2 SYDVKM. The CDR3 spans 14 residues. Trimming pared 3 bases from V and 2 bases from J, leaving 10 bases between. CDR3 nucleotide sequence: TGTGCCAGCAGTTTCAGGGTTAGAAACTATGGCTACACCTTC. Translation gives CASSFRVRNYGYTF.

The chain has TRBV11-2 and TRBJ2-7; perhaps TRBD2 as D (6 bases). The V end lost 5 bases, the J end lost 2 bases, and 22 bases lay between the germline ends. Germline loops: CDR1 SGHAT, CDR2 FQNNGV. The CDR3 extends over 17 amino acids. DNA for the CDR3: TGTGCCAGCAGCGACGGCTTCGGGAGAAGCGACACCTACGAGCAGTACTTC. Amino acids: CASSDGFGRSDTYEQYF.

This clone was detected a few times. The chain combines TRBV6-1 with TRBJ2-7, with 11 bases identical to TRBD2. The CDR3 totals 15 residues. Germline V gives CDR1 MNHNS, CDR2 SASEGT. With 4 bases clipped from V and 0 bases from J, the junction kept 2 bases outside the gene matches. CDR3 DNA sequence: TGTGCCAGCAGTGTTGGGACTAGCGGCTCCTACGAGCAGTACTTC. As protein: CASSVGTSGSYEQYF.

The chain employs TRBV7-2 and TRBJ1-3; no clear D. V dropped 1 base and J dropped 0 bases, with 10 bases sitting between them. The CDR3 is made up of 16 amino acids. Germline assignment: CDR1 SGHTA and CDR2 FQGNSA. DNA of the CDR3: TGTGCCAGCAGCTTAGTATGGGCCTCCTCTGGAAACACCATATATTTT. Its protein is CASSLVWASSGNTIYF.

J is TRBJ2-3 and V is TRBV5-1; 9 bases match TRBD1. The length of the CDR3 is 14 residues. Trimming removed 4 bases from V and 4 bases from J; junction bases left unmatched: 4. Germline CDR1 reads SGHRS; CDR2 reads YFSETQ. CDR3 residues: CASSRDRAADTQYF. The CDR3 coding sequence is TGCGCCAGCAGCAGGGACAGGGCGGCAGATACGCAGTATTTT.

The V gene is TRBV27, the J gene TRBJ2-6, with D possibly being TRBD1 (6 bases). Trimming cost V 5 bases and J 0 bases, with 23 bases left between them. The CDR3 extends over 20 amino acids. The germline CDR1 and CDR2 sequences are MNHEY and SMNVEV (reference sequence). CDR3 coding DNA: TGTGCCAGCAGTCCCGAAGTCGGCCGAGGGGGTTTCTCTGGGGCCAACGTCCTGACTTTC. Translation: CASSPEVGRGGFSGANVLTF.

This chain links TRBV19 with TRBJ1-5; no definite D call. V gave up 6 bases and J gave up 4 bases, with 7 bases separating them. The CDR3 loop spans 12 amino acids. CDR1 and CDR2 from the germline V gene are LNHDA and SQIVND (reference sequence). CDR3 DNA: TGTGCCAGTAGCTTCAGGAATCAGCCCCAGCATTTT. Protein sequence: CASSFRNQPQHF. The full variable domain, with the rest looked up from reference TRBV19 and TRBJ1-5, is DGGITQSPKYLFRKEGQNVTLSCEQNLNHDAMYWYRQDPGQGLRLIYYSQIVNDFQKGDIAEGYSVSREKKESFPLTVTSAQKNPTAFYLCASSFRNQPQHFGDGTRLSIL.

The V and J genes are TRBV28 and TRBJ2-1; 10 bases are a match to TRBD2. The V and J ends lost 6 bases and 4 bases, in that order; junction bases with no gene match: 6. Germline V gives CDR1 MDHEN, CDR2 SYDVKM. This CDR3 comprises 15 residues. The CDR3 loop reads CASRSGLATYNEQFF. The CDR3 DNA reads as TGTGCCAGCAGGTCGGGACTAGCGACTTACAATGAGCAGTTCTTC. Variable domain in full (rest from reference TRBV28 and TRBJ2-1): DVKVTQSSRYLVKRTGEKVFLECVQDMDHENMFWYRQDPGLGLRLIYFSYDVKMKEKGDIPEGYSVSREKKERFSLILESASTNQTSMYLCASRSGLATYNEQFFGPGTRLTVL.

The J gene is TRBJ2-7, the V gene TRBV6-5; D possibly corresponds to TRBD2 (5 bases). In germline, CDR1 is MNHEY, CDR2 SVGAGI. The CDR3 has 13 residues. V was trimmed by 10 bases and J by 0 bases, leaving 13 bases between them. The CDR3 DNA sequence: TGTGCCACCACGGAGGAGGTCTCCTACGAGCAGTACTTC. It codes for CATTEEVSYEQYF.

V usage is TRBV7-3 and J usage is TRBJ1-1, with 7 positions matching TRBD1. The germline V gene encodes CDR1 SGHTA and CDR2 FQGTGA. The trim removed 5 bases at V and 5 bases at J, leaving 5 bases unmatched. The CDR3 length is 13 residues. The CDR3 DNA follows: TGTGCCAGCAGCACGACAGGGTTGACTGAAGCTTTCTTT. Its protein is CASSTTGLTEAFF.